These T cell receptor beta chains were read from a single sample in a study of identical twins. MiXCR, applied by TCRdb to the 5' RACE reads, yields one record per CDR3 protein. The sample lists roughly 250,000 distinct CDR3 sequences; 7.5% were seen once. These data were also filed under a second study, of yellow fever vaccine responses in identical twins.

The sample comprised CD8+ T cells sorted from blood. These receptors all stem from a woman aged 18-29 years in good health. The CDR3 runs from the conserved cysteine through the conserved F or W. A D gene is named only where the DNA matches it firmly. Clone sizes are given selectively: once, few, many, or a class where the clone is expanded.

TGCAGTGCTACAGGAAAAATGAACACTGAAGCTTTCTTT,CSATGKMNTEAFF,TRBJ1-1,TRBV20-1,.,few
TGCGCCAGCAGCCCCTGGACAGGGATGACAGATACGCAGTATTTT,CASSPWTGMTDTQYF,TRBJ2-3,TRBV5-1,TRBD1,.
TGTGCCAGCAGCCAAGGAGACACTTCGAGGGATACGCAGTATTTT,CASSQGDTSRDTQYF,TRBJ2-3,TRBV14,.,many
TGCGCCAGCAGCCAAGCTCGGACCTCAAGCGATACGCAGTATTTT,CASSQARTSSDTQYF,TRBJ2-3,TRBV4-1,.,many
TGTGCCAGCAGTTACTCAGGGGGGCCTAGCTCCTATAATTCACCCCTCCACTTT,CASSYSGGPSSYNSPLHF,TRBJ1-6,TRBV6-5,.,many
TGTGCCAGCAGCTCCCCGGGACTCGATCAAGAGCAGTTCTTC,CASSSPGLDQEQFF,TRBJ2-1,TRBV28,.,few
TGCGCCAGCAGCCAAGATCGGGGCCATGAATGGGAGGATGGCTACACCTTC,CASSQDRGHEWEDGYTF,TRBJ1-2,TRBV4-1,.,.
TGTGCCAGCAGTGACACTAGCGGGGGGTCAGCTGAGCAGTTCTTC,CASSDTSGGSAEQFF,TRBJ2-1,TRBV6-1,TRBD2,few
TGTGCCAGCAGCTCCCAGATGGCCGGGACATCGTTCCACGAGCAGTACTTC,CASSSQMAGTSFHEQYF,TRBJ2-7,TRBV7-9,.,.
TGTGCCAGCAGTTCCCCCCCGGACAGGCCCACTGAAGCTTTCTTT,CASSSPPDRPTEAFF,TRBJ1-1,TRBV28,TRBD1,many
TGCAGTGCCCCGAGGGTCCTAGCGGAGACTCCATCCTACGAGCAGTACTTC,CSAPRVLAETPSYEQYF,TRBJ2-7,TRBV20-1,TRBD2,many
TGCGCCAGCAGCCAAGAACTGGAGGAAGATGAGCAGTTCTTC,CASSQELEEDEQFF,TRBJ2-1,TRBV4-1,.,many
TGCTGTGCTAGAGATCCGGAAGGGAGGACAACCTACGAGCAGTACTTC,CCARDPEGRTTYEQYF,TRBJ2-7,TRBV20-1,.,few
TGTGCCAGCAGCTTAGATGCGGGAGCCTTCACCGGGGAGCTGTTTTTT,CASSLDAGAFTGELFF,TRBJ2-2,TRBV7-9,TRBD2,many
TGTGCCAGCGGGGCAGGAACTAATGGCTACACCTTC,CASGAGTNGYTF,TRBJ1-2,TRBV2,.,.
TGTGCCAGCAGTGAAGCGTGGACTACCTACAATGAGCAGTTCTTC,CASSEAWTTYNEQFF,TRBJ2-1,TRBV6-1,.,few
TGTGCCAGCAGCTTAGTTGGAAACGAAAAAGAGACCCAGTACTTC,CASSLVGNEKETQYF,TRBJ2-5,TRBV7-9,.,.
TGCGCCAGCAGCTTCCGCCGTGCGGGAGTAGAGAATGAGCAGTTCTTC,CASSFRRAGVENEQFF,TRBJ2-1,TRBV4-1,TRBD2,many
TGTGCCAGCAGCGACGCGGCTAGCGGGAGTAATGAGCAGTTCTTC,CASSDAASGSNEQFF,TRBJ2-1,TRBV9,TRBD2,.
TGTGCCAGCAACCTAGTGGGACAGGGGGGCGAGCAGTACTTC,CASNLVGQGGEQYF,TRBJ2-7,TRBV12-3/TRBV12-4,TRBD1,.
TGTGCCAGCAGTTTGCAGGGGGGTGGAGATACGCAGTATTTT,CASSLQGGGDTQYF,TRBJ2-3,TRBV12-3/TRBV12-4,.,few
TGTGCCAGCAGTTACTCTGGGACAGACGAGCAGTACTTC,CASSYSGTDEQYF,TRBJ2-7,TRBV6-5,TRBD1,many
TGTGCCAGCAGTCGGGACTCCCAGTCGGAGACCCAGTACTTC,CASSRDSQSETQYF,TRBJ2-5,TRBV7-9,.,.
TGTGCCAGCAGTGAAGGGGCAGGGGGTAAGGTAAGGAACACTGAAGCTTTCTTT,CASSEGAGGKVRNTEAFF,TRBJ1-1,TRBV6-1,TRBD1,many
TGTGCCAGCAGGAACAGTGAGGCTAATGAAAAACTGTTTTTT,CASRNSEANEKLFF,TRBJ1-4,TRBV7-9,.,many
TGTGCCAGCAGCGTAGGGGCCGATGAGCAGTTCTTC,CASSVGADEQFF,TRBJ2-1,TRBV9,.,few
TGTGCCAGCAGTCTGGTGAACACTGAAGCTTTCTTT,CASSLVNTEAFF,TRBJ1-1,TRBV7-9,.,many
TGTGCCAGCAGTTTTTTTGTAGCGGGGGGTCCCGGGGAGCTGTTTTTT,CASSFFVAGGPGELFF,TRBJ2-2,TRBV27,TRBD2,.
TGTGCCAGCACCATGGGACAGGGCTACACAGATACGCAGTATTTT,CASTMGQGYTDTQYF,TRBJ2-3,TRBV28,TRBD1,many
TGTGCCAGCAGCCCATGGGATCCTGGAAACACCATATATTTT,CASSPWDPGNTIYF,TRBJ1-3,TRBV12-3/TRBV12-4,.,many
TGTGCCAGCAGTGAAGGGGAATACAATGAGCAGTTCTTC,CASSEGEYNEQFF,TRBJ2-1,TRBV6-1,.,.
TGTGCCACCAGCGGAGTAGGGGTAACTGAAGCTTTCTTT,CATSGVGVTEAFF,TRBJ1-1,TRBV15,.,few